This T cell receptor beta chain came from a study of early T cells in non-severe SARS-CoV-2 infection. The ends lost 0 bases at V and 6 bases at J; junction bases unmatched: 6. From germline, CDR1 is SGHNT and CDR2 YYREEE (reference sequence). This CDR3 is built from 16 residues. Attached unique molecular identifiers marked individual cDNA molecules. A single record per CDR3 protein comes from TCRdb applying MiXCR to the 5' RACE reads. Among roughly 57,000 distinct CDR3 sequences listed, 13% were seen once. This clonotype was counted only a few times. The receptor was derived from an adult who was a healthcare worker with PCR-confirmed SARS-CoV-2 infection or an uninfected control (not recorded which). The sample was whole blood, taken at baseline. The V gene is TRBV5-4, the J gene TRBJ2-2; 9 positions match TRBD2. The CDR3 loop reads CASSLGVAGAAGELFF. CDR3 nucleotide sequence: TGTGCCAGCAGCTTGGGGGTAGCGGGAGCCGCCGGGGAGCTGTTTTTT. The whole variable domain, remainder taken from reference TRBV5-4 and TRBJ2-2, is ETGVTQSPTHLIKTRGQQVTLRCSSQSGHNTVSWYQQALGQGPQFIFQYYREEENGRGNFPPRFSGLQFPNYSSELNVNALELDDSALYLCASSLGVAGAAGELFFGEGSRLTVL.